This is a list of T cell receptor beta chains from one sample in a study of blood T cell repertoires in COVID-19. Clones were sequenced by immunoSEQ multiplex PCR, and TCRdb holds only the in-frame ones, with some missing. In the table there are some 390,000 clones, 85% to 90% of which are singletons. Source material: peripheral blood. The receptor source for this set is a human donor in a cohort sampled during active COVID-19. Both conserved end residues are part of each CDR3. The D gene is left open where the match is weak. Expanded clones get a size class; other rows say once, few or many, or leave the size out.

TRBV29-1	once	NA	12	TRBJ2-5	CSGAQGGETQYF	TGCAGCGGAGCACAGGGGGGGGAGACCCAGTACTTC
TRBV19	once	NA	17	TRBJ1-4	CASSPRQGGMTNEKLFF	TGTGCCAGTAGTCCGAGGCAGGGAGGTATGACTAATGAAAAACTGTTTTTT
TRBV19	NA	NA	14	TRBJ1-1	CASSRGDRDTEAFF	TGTGCCAGTAGCCGGGGGGATCGGGACACTGAAGCTTTCTTT
TRBV5-4	NA	NA	14	TRBJ2-5	CASSLAAGEETQYF	TGTGCCAGCAGCTTGGCCGCAGGGGAAGAGACCCAGTACTTC
TRBV9	NA	TRBD1	18	TRBJ1-1	CASSPHSTGTGAFTEAFF	TGTGCCAGCAGCCCCCACTCAACCGGGACAGGAGCCTTCACTGAAGCTTTCTTT
TRBV7-2	NA	NA	15	TRBJ1-2	CASSLVGESLDGYTF	TGTGCCAGCAGCTTAGTAGGGGAAAGTTTGGATGGCTACACCTTC
TRBV4-1	NA	TRBD1	17	TRBJ1-1	CASSQEEGALGNTEAFF	TGCGCCAGCAGCCAAGAGGAGGGGGCCCTGGGAAACACTGAAGCTTTCTTT
TRBV30	NA	NA	11	TRBJ1-2	CALALGYGYTF	TGTGCCTTAGCTCTTGGCTATGGCTACACCTTC
TRBV18	NA	NA	13	TRBJ2-2	CASSPTGFRELFF	TGTGCCAGCTCGCCCACAGGGTTTCGGGAGCTGTTTTTT
TRBV7-8	NA	TRBD2	15	TRBJ2-5	CASSYTSGWGETQYF	TGTGCCAGCAGCTACACTAGCGGCTGGGGAGAGACCCAGTACTTC
TRBV5-1	NA	NA	14	TRBJ1-1	CASREGPENTEAFF	TGCGCCAGCAGGGAGGGACCAGAGAACACTGAAGCTTTCTTT
TRBV30	NA	TRBD2	15	TRBJ2-1	CASRNSGSRYNEQFF	TGTGCCTCTCGAAACAGCGGGAGTAGGTACAATGAGCAGTTCTTC
TRBV3-1/TRBV3-2	NA	TRBD1	17	TRBJ1-3	CASSRSPGQGAMNTIYF	TGTGCCAGCAGCCGCTCCCCTGGACAGGGGGCGATGAACACCATATATTTT
TRBV5-4	NA	NA	14	TRBJ2-3	CASSLRTSTDTQYF	TGTGCCAGCAGCTTAAGGACAAGCACAGATACGCAGTATTTT
TRBV28	few	TRBD1	14	TRBJ2-7	CASRKGQGGSEQYF	TGTGCCAGCAGAAAGGGACAGGGAGGCTCCGAGCAGTACTTC
TRBV2	NA	TRBD1	14	TRBJ2-7	CASNPSDRVGEQYF	TGTGCCAGCAATCCAAGCGACAGGGTCGGCGAGCAGTACTTC
TRBV7-9	NA	TRBD1	15	TRBJ1-4	CASSYSGQGIEKLFF	TGTGCCAGCAGCTACTCGGGACAGGGGATTGAAAAACTGTTTTTT
TRBV5-1	NA	NA	14	TRBJ2-7	CASSLVQGSDEQYF	TGCGCCAGCAGCTTGGTCCAGGGATCCGACGAGCAGTACTTC
TRBV7-3	NA	NA	14	TRBJ1-1	CASSLQGMNTEAFF	TGTGCCAGCAGCTTACAGGGTATGAACACTGAAGCTTTCTTT
TRBV5-5	NA	NA	14	TRBJ1-3	CASSSAGTGDTIYF	TGTGCCAGCAGCTCCGCCGGGACGGGGGACACCATATATTTT
TRBV7-8	NA	NA	17	TRBJ2-7	CASSLVSGAERTSEQYF	TGTGCCAGCAGCTTAGTATCTGGGGCGGAACGAACTTCCGAGCAGTACTTC
TRBV15	NA	TRBD2	17	TRBJ2-5	CATSRGLRGGPWETQYF	TGTGCCACCAGCAGAGGGTTGCGGGGGGGCCCGTGGGAGACCCAGTACTTC
TRBV30	NA	NA	12	TRBJ2-3	CAWGTSTDTQYF	TGTGCCTGGGGCACTAGCACAGATACGCAGTATTTT
TRBV18	NA	NA	14	TRBJ1-6	CASTDRRDTSALHF	TGTGCCAGCACGGACAGAAGGGATACTTCAGCCCTCCACTTT
TRBV3-1/TRBV3-2	NA	NA	16	TRBJ1-1	CASSQNSGRGNTEAFF	TGTGCCAGCAGCCAAAACTCGGGTAGGGGGAACACTGAAGCTTTCTTT
TRBV5-1	NA	TRBD2	17	TRBJ2-5	CASSPAGGYPSSETQYF	TGCGCCAGCAGCCCAGCGGGGGGATACCCCAGCTCAGAGACCCAGTACTTC
TRBV5-1	NA	NA	18	TRBJ1-2	CASSLAIPAEGRGAGYTF	TGCGCCAGCAGCTTGGCGATCCCGGCGGAGGGAAGGGGCGCTGGCTACACCTTC
TRBV6-5	NA	NA	13	TRBJ2-3	CASGRDLTDTQYF	TGTGCCAGCGGGCGGGATCTCACAGATACGCAGTATTTT
TRBV5-1	NA	NA	14	TRBJ2-7	CASSLLNRVDEQYF	TGCGCCAGCAGCTTGTTGAACAGAGTCGACGAGCAGTACTTC
TRBV5-4	NA	TRBD2	18	TRBJ2-5	CASSLIGRVSGGAETQYF	TGTGCCAGCAGCTTGATCGGTCGAGTTAGCGGGGGGGCGGAGACCCAGTACTTC
TRBV7-3	NA	NA	16	TRBJ2-1	CASSLSGAEIYNEQFF	TGTGCCAGCAGCCTAAGTGGAGCGGAGATATACAATGAGCAGTTCTTC
TRBV11-2	NA	TRBD1	16	TRBJ2-1	CASSQRQGGPYNEQFF	TGTGCCAGCAGCCAAAGACAGGGGGGTCCCTACAATGAGCAGTTCTTC
TRBV5-1	NA	NA	15	TRBJ1-1	CASSLGAGLTNEAFF	TGCGCCAGCAGCTTAGGGGCCGGCCTAACAAATGAAGCTTTCTTT
TRBV6-1	NA	NA	19	TRBJ1-5	CASSEANRRGLQKYQPQHF	TGTGCCAGCAGTGAAGCCAATAGGAGGGGACTTCAGAAGTATCAGCCCCAGCATTTT
TRBV2	NA	TRBD2	15	TRBJ2-1	CASSEASGRPNEQFF	TGTGCCAGCAGTGAGGCCAGCGGGAGGCCCAATGAGCAGTTCTTC
TRBV9	NA	NA	15	TRBJ2-1	CASSVDAGNYNEQFF	TGTGCCAGCAGCGTAGATGCAGGGAATTACAATGAGCAGTTCTTC
TRBV19	NA	TRBD2	13	TRBJ2-1	CASSPAGGYEQFF	TGTGCCAGTAGTCCCGCGGGAGGGTACGAGCAGTTCTTC
TRBV27	NA	NA	12	TRBJ2-7	CASSSTSYEQYF	TGTGCCAGCAGTTCAACTAGCTACGAGCAGTACTTC
TRBV4-1	once	NA	13	TRBJ1-2	CASSQEGNYGYTF	TGCGCCAGCAGCCAAGAGGGCAATTATGGCTACACCTTC
TRBV14	NA	NA	15	TRBJ2-1	CASSPTGRSYNEQFF	TGTGCCAGCAGCCCGACAGGGAGGTCCTACAATGAGCAGTTCTTC
TRBV18	NA	NA	14	TRBJ1-3	CASSPVTVRNTIYF	TGTGCCAGCTCACCAGTGACAGTACGAAACACCATATATTTT
TRBV9	NA	TRBD1	17	TRBJ1-6	CASSVSGTGLQNSPLHF	TGTGCCAGCAGCGTCTCAGGGACAGGACTTCAAAATTCACCCCTCCACTTT
TRBV28	few	NA	14	TRBJ1-1	CASIPSQDGAEAFF	TGTGCCAGCATCCCATCCCAAGACGGGGCTGAAGCTTTCTTT